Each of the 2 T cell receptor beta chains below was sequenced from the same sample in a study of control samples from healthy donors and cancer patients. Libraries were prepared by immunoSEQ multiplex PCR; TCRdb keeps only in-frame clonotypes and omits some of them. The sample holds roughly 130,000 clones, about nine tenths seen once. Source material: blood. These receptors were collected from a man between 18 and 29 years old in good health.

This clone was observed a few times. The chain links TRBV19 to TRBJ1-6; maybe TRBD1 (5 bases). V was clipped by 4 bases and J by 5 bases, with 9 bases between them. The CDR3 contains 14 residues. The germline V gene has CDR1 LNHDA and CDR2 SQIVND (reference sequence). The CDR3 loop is CASSTGTDNSPLHF. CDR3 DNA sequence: TGTGCCAGTAGTACTGGGACCGATAATTCACCCCTCCACTTT.

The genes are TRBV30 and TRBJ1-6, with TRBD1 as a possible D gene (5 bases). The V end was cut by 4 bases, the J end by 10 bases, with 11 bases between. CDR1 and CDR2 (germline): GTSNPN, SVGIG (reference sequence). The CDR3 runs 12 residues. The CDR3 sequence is CAWTQRGSPLHF. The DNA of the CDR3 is TGTGCCTGGACCCAGCGGGGCTCACCCCTCCACTTT.